The present T cell receptor (beta chain) was sequenced within a study of T cell changes during pregnancy in multiple sclerosis. The germline gives CDR1 SGDLS, CDR2 YYNGEE. Trimming removed 3 bases from V and 5 bases from J; junction bases left unmatched: 11. The CDR3 sequence is 16 residues long. Sequencing used immunoSEQ multiplex PCR; TCRdb keeps in-frame clones, though not all of them. This table has 90,000 to 100,000 clones, just over 90% appearing once. This TCR was recovered from a female donor in good health, enrolled as a control in a pregnancy study. Sample: peripheral blood, taken after pregnancy. V usage is TRBV9 and J usage is TRBJ2-5; 9 bases align to TRBD2. The CDR3: CASSAVSSAGGETQYF. The DNA for the CDR3 is TGTGCCAGCAGCGCCGTTTCGTCCGCGGGAGGGGAGACCCAGTACTTC.